These T cell receptor beta chains were read from a single sample in a study of PD-1 blockade in classical Hodgkin lymphoma. TCRdb's copy holds only in-frame clones and misses some; the assay was immunoSEQ multiplex PCR. This sample has about 90,000 clones, with 90% found just once. Here the sequenced sample was peripheral blood mononuclear cells (PBMCs), taken before the fourth cycle of nivolumab. These receptors all stem from a human donor with classical Hodgkin lymphoma. Both conserved end residues are part of each CDR3. Each record gives: CDR3 DNA, CDR3 protein, D gene, V gene, clone size, CDR3 length, J gene. The D gene is left open where the match is weak. The size field is filled for only some rows; it gives once, few, many or a size class.

cdr3_nt: TGTGCCAGCAGCCCTGCCTCGAAAGGTGCCTACGAGCAGTACTTC
cdr3_aa: CASSPASKGAYEQYF
d_call: -
v_call: TRBV7-6
clone_size: -
cdr3_length: 15
j_call: TRBJ2-7

cdr3_nt: TGTGCCAGTAGTATAGGGGGGGACGAGCAGTACTTC
cdr3_aa: CASSIGGDEQYF
d_call: -
v_call: TRBV19
clone_size: -
cdr3_length: 12
j_call: TRBJ2-7

cdr3_nt: TGCGCCAGGAGGGGACGGAAGAAGAACACTGAAGCTTTCTTT
cdr3_aa: CARRGRKKNTEAFF
d_call: -
v_call: TRBV10-1
clone_size: -
cdr3_length: 14
j_call: TRBJ1-1

cdr3_nt: TGTGCCAGCTTATCAACTACAGGGCATCATGGCTACACCTTC
cdr3_aa: CASLSTTGHHGYTF
d_call: -
v_call: TRBV2
clone_size: -
cdr3_length: 14
j_call: TRBJ1-2

cdr3_nt: TGTGCCAGCAGTAGCCTTGGGACAGGGGACGGCTACACCTTC
cdr3_aa: CASSSLGTGDGYTF
d_call: TRBD1
v_call: TRBV6-6
clone_size: -
cdr3_length: 14
j_call: TRBJ1-2

cdr3_nt: TGTGCCAGCTCAATGGGACAAGTTGGGACACCCCTCCACTTT
cdr3_aa: CASSMGQVGTPLHF
d_call: -
v_call: TRBV18
clone_size: -
cdr3_length: 14
j_call: TRBJ1-6

cdr3_nt: TGTGCCAGCAGCTTAGAAGCCAGTTGGGAGACCCAGTACTTC
cdr3_aa: CASSLEASWETQYF
d_call: -
v_call: TRBV7-2
clone_size: -
cdr3_length: 14
j_call: TRBJ2-5

cdr3_nt: TGTGCCAGCAGCCCGGGGGTTGGAAACACCATATATTTT
cdr3_aa: CASSPGVGNTIYF
d_call: -
v_call: TRBV7-9
clone_size: -
cdr3_length: 13
j_call: TRBJ1-3

cdr3_nt: TGTGCCAGCAGCTCCTTTAAGGGGGAGCTGTTTTTT
cdr3_aa: CASSSFKGELFF
d_call: -
v_call: TRBV11-3
clone_size: -
cdr3_length: 12
j_call: TRBJ2-2

cdr3_nt: TGTGCCAGCAGGGACAGGGGGCGATCGGGCTACACCTTC
cdr3_aa: CASRDRGRSGYTF
d_call: TRBD1
v_call: TRBV6-5
clone_size: once
cdr3_length: 13
j_call: TRBJ1-2

cdr3_nt: TGCGCCAGCAGCTTGGCGCTAGCGGGGAGTCAAGAGACCCAGTACTTC
cdr3_aa: CASSLALAGSQETQYF
d_call: TRBD2
v_call: TRBV5-1
clone_size: -
cdr3_length: 16
j_call: TRBJ2-5

cdr3_nt: TGTGCCAGCAGCTCGGGACTAGCGGGGGGTACCACCGGGGAGCTGTTTTTT
cdr3_aa: CASSSGLAGGTTGELFF
d_call: TRBD2
v_call: TRBV11-2
clone_size: -
cdr3_length: 17
j_call: TRBJ2-2

cdr3_nt: TGTGCCAGCAGTTTGGGCGCGATTAATCAGCCCCAGCATTTT
cdr3_aa: CASSLGAINQPQHF
d_call: -
v_call: TRBV27
clone_size: -
cdr3_length: 14
j_call: TRBJ1-5

cdr3_nt: TGTGCCAGCAGCGCCAGCTCCGGGGCCAACGTCCTGACTTTC
cdr3_aa: CASSASSGANVLTF
d_call: -
v_call: TRBV7-9
clone_size: -
cdr3_length: 14
j_call: TRBJ2-6

cdr3_nt: TGTGCCAGCAGTGAATCGGGGACGGCGGTGGTGTTCTTC
cdr3_aa: CASSESGTAVVFF
d_call: -
v_call: TRBV25-1
clone_size: -
cdr3_length: 13
j_call: TRBJ2-1

cdr3_nt: TGTGCCTGGAACGCAGGACCGAACACTGAAGCTTTCTTT
cdr3_aa: CAWNAGPNTEAFF
d_call: -
v_call: TRBV30
clone_size: few
cdr3_length: 13
j_call: TRBJ1-1

cdr3_nt: TGCAGCGTTGGTGGGCCAGACGATGAGCAGTTCTTC
cdr3_aa: CSVGGPDDEQFF
d_call: -
v_call: TRBV29-1
clone_size: -
cdr3_length: 12
j_call: TRBJ2-1

cdr3_nt: TGTGCCACCAGCAGAGAAGGAGGACAGGGGTCGGGTGAAGCTTTCTTT
cdr3_aa: CATSREGGQGSGEAFF
d_call: TRBD1
v_call: TRBV15
clone_size: once
cdr3_length: 16
j_call: TRBJ1-1

cdr3_nt: TGCGCCAGCAGCTTGTACGGACAGGGGGTACCAGATACGCAGTATTTT
cdr3_aa: CASSLYGQGVPDTQYF
d_call: TRBD1
v_call: TRBV5-1
clone_size: -
cdr3_length: 16
j_call: TRBJ2-3

cdr3_nt: TGCAGCGTTGACGGCGGCGTCCCAACTGAAGCTTTCTTT
cdr3_aa: CSVDGGVPTEAFF
d_call: -
v_call: TRBV29-1
clone_size: -
cdr3_length: 13
j_call: TRBJ1-1

cdr3_nt: TGTGCCAGCAGCACAGGACAGGGGGAAGGGGACACTGAAGCTTTCTTT
cdr3_aa: CASSTGQGEGDTEAFF
d_call: TRBD1
v_call: TRBV7-9
clone_size: once
cdr3_length: 16
j_call: TRBJ1-1

cdr3_nt: TGCGCCAGCAGCTTACAAACCGGGACGGCATACAATGAGCAGTTCTTC
cdr3_aa: CASSLQTGTAYNEQFF
d_call: -
v_call: TRBV5-1
clone_size: -
cdr3_length: 16
j_call: TRBJ2-1

cdr3_nt: TGTGCCAGCAGCCTCAGAGAACCGAACTACGAGCAGTACTTC
cdr3_aa: CASSLREPNYEQYF
d_call: -
v_call: TRBV7-3
clone_size: -
cdr3_length: 14
j_call: TRBJ2-7

cdr3_nt: TGTGCCAGCAGCGCGAAAGGGGAGCTGTTTTTT
cdr3_aa: CASSAKGELFF
d_call: -
v_call: TRBV9
clone_size: -
cdr3_length: 11
j_call: TRBJ2-2

cdr3_nt: TGTGCCAGCAGTCAGACAGGGGAGGCAGAGACCCAGTACTTC
cdr3_aa: CASSQTGEAETQYF
d_call: TRBD1
v_call: TRBV2
clone_size: -
cdr3_length: 14
j_call: TRBJ2-5

cdr3_nt: TGTGCCAGCAGTGCTACGGCTGCTAACTATGGCTACACCTTC
cdr3_aa: CASSATAANYGYTF
d_call: -
v_call: TRBV6-1
clone_size: -
cdr3_length: 14
j_call: TRBJ1-2

cdr3_nt: TGCGCCAGCAGTTTGCAGGGGGTCTTTGGAAACACCATATATTTT
cdr3_aa: CASSLQGVFGNTIYF
d_call: TRBD1
v_call: TRBV10-1
clone_size: -
cdr3_length: 15
j_call: TRBJ1-3

cdr3_nt: TGTGCCAGCAGTGACCCCGGACAGGGGGTCTACGAGCAGTACTTC
cdr3_aa: CASSDPGQGVYEQYF
d_call: TRBD1
v_call: TRBV25-1
clone_size: -
cdr3_length: 15
j_call: TRBJ2-7

cdr3_nt: TGTGCCAGCAGTCCACCAGGAGGGGCGGAATTCTACGAGCAGTACTTC
cdr3_aa: CASSPPGGAEFYEQYF
d_call: -
v_call: TRBV27
clone_size: -
cdr3_length: 16
j_call: TRBJ2-7

cdr3_nt: TGTGCCAGCAGTTACTCGACAGGTGCCTATGGCTACACCTTC
cdr3_aa: CASSYSTGAYGYTF
d_call: -
v_call: TRBV6-6
clone_size: -
cdr3_length: 14
j_call: TRBJ1-2

cdr3_nt: TGTGCCAGCAGCGGAGGGGACGAAAAACTGTTTTTT
cdr3_aa: CASSGGDEKLFF
d_call: -
v_call: TRBV7-9
clone_size: once
cdr3_length: 12
j_call: TRBJ1-4

cdr3_nt: TGTGCCAGCAGTTACTCTGCCGCCCACTACTACGAGCAGTACTTC
cdr3_aa: CASSYSAAHYYEQYF
d_call: -
v_call: TRBV6-5
clone_size: -
cdr3_length: 15
j_call: TRBJ2-7

cdr3_nt: TGTGCCAGCAGCGTAGGGTTGACAGAGGAAACTGAAGCTTTCTTT
cdr3_aa: CASSVGLTEETEAFF
d_call: -
v_call: TRBV9
clone_size: -
cdr3_length: 15
j_call: TRBJ1-1

cdr3_nt: TGTGCCAGCAGCCCAAATGGGCTAGGTGATACGGGATATGAGCAGTTCTTC
cdr3_aa: CASSPNGLGDTGYEQFF
d_call: -
v_call: TRBV4-2
clone_size: -
cdr3_length: 17
j_call: TRBJ2-1

cdr3_nt: TGTGCCAGCAAGGAGGGGTCAAATCAGCCCCAGCATTTT
cdr3_aa: CASKEGSNQPQHF
d_call: -
v_call: TRBV19
clone_size: -
cdr3_length: 13
j_call: TRBJ1-5

cdr3_nt: TGTGCCAGCAGTGAAGAACACACTAGCACAGATACGCAGTATTTT
cdr3_aa: CASSEEHTSTDTQYF
d_call: -
v_call: TRBV2
clone_size: -
cdr3_length: 15
j_call: TRBJ2-3

cdr3_nt: TGTGCCAGCAGCTTAGGAGGGTGGAACAGGGACTATGGCTACACCTTC
cdr3_aa: CASSLGGWNRDYGYTF
d_call: -
v_call: TRBV7-2
clone_size: -
cdr3_length: 16
j_call: TRBJ1-2

cdr3_nt: TGTGCCTGGAGTGTCGGCCATGACTATGGCTACACCTTC
cdr3_aa: CAWSVGHDYGYTF
d_call: -
v_call: TRBV30
clone_size: -
cdr3_length: 13
j_call: TRBJ1-2

cdr3_nt: TGTGCCAGCAGTTACAGGGGTGGCAATCAGCCCCAGCATTTT
cdr3_aa: CASSYRGGNQPQHF
d_call: TRBD1
v_call: TRBV27
clone_size: -
cdr3_length: 14
j_call: TRBJ1-5

cdr3_nt: TGTGCCAGCAGTTACTCCGGCAGGGCATCCGATGGCTACACCTTC
cdr3_aa: CASSYSGRASDGYTF
d_call: -
v_call: TRBV6-5
clone_size: -
cdr3_length: 15
j_call: TRBJ1-2

cdr3_nt: TGTGCCAGCAGCCAAGCCGGGACCACCATGGAAGCTTTCTTT
cdr3_aa: CASSQAGTTMEAFF
d_call: -
v_call: TRBV4-2
clone_size: -
cdr3_length: 14
j_call: TRBJ1-1

cdr3_nt: TGTGCCAGCAGTTACATCTTGGTTAATTCACCCCTCCACTTT
cdr3_aa: CASSYILVNSPLHF
d_call: -
v_call: TRBV6-5
clone_size: -
cdr3_length: 14
j_call: TRBJ1-6

cdr3_nt: TGTGCCAGCAGCCCAGGACTAGCGGGGGGGCTGGAAGAGACCCAGTACTTC
cdr3_aa: CASSPGLAGGLEETQYF
d_call: TRBD2
v_call: TRBV9
clone_size: -
cdr3_length: 17
j_call: TRBJ2-5

cdr3_nt: TGTGCCAGCAGCGCTGGGACTAGCGGACACTACGAGCAGTACTTC
cdr3_aa: CASSAGTSGHYEQYF
d_call: TRBD2
v_call: TRBV9
clone_size: -
cdr3_length: 15
j_call: TRBJ2-7

cdr3_nt: TGCGCCAGCAGCCAAGGACTAGCGGGGAACTACAATGAGCAGTTCTTC
cdr3_aa: CASSQGLAGNYNEQFF
d_call: TRBD2
v_call: TRBV4-3
clone_size: -
cdr3_length: 16
j_call: TRBJ2-1

cdr3_nt: TGTGCCAGCAGTTACTTCGGACAGGGGGAATTTGGCTACACCTTC
cdr3_aa: CASSYFGQGEFGYTF
d_call: TRBD1
v_call: TRBV6-5
clone_size: once
cdr3_length: 15
j_call: TRBJ1-2

cdr3_nt: TGTGCCAGCAGTGAAGCGGAAGGTACGCAGTATTTT
cdr3_aa: CASSEAEGTQYF
d_call: -
v_call: TRBV2
clone_size: -
cdr3_length: 12
j_call: TRBJ2-3

cdr3_nt: TGCGCCAGCAGCCTAAGCGCTATCCCGGGCATATTCCCCGGCGAGCAGTACTTC
cdr3_aa: CASSLSAIPGIFPGEQYF
d_call: -
v_call: TRBV4-1
clone_size: -
cdr3_length: 18
j_call: TRBJ2-7

cdr3_nt: TGTGCCAGCAGCTTAGGGGCTTCCAGGGAGACCCAGTACTTC
cdr3_aa: CASSLGASRETQYF
d_call: -
v_call: TRBV7-6
clone_size: -
cdr3_length: 14
j_call: TRBJ2-5

cdr3_nt: TGTGCCTGGAGTGTATGGCAGTATGGCTACACCTTC
cdr3_aa: CAWSVWQYGYTF
d_call: -
v_call: TRBV30
clone_size: -
cdr3_length: 12
j_call: TRBJ1-2

cdr3_nt: TGTGCCAGCAGTGATCCCCGACAGGGGGGGACAGATACGCAGTATTTT
cdr3_aa: CASSDPRQGGTDTQYF
d_call: TRBD1
v_call: TRBV2
clone_size: -
cdr3_length: 16
j_call: TRBJ2-3

cdr3_nt: TGTGCCAGCAGTCCCGTAGCGGGGTTAGCACACGAGCAGTACTTC
cdr3_aa: CASSPVAGLAHEQYF
d_call: TRBD2
v_call: TRBV28
clone_size: -
cdr3_length: 15
j_call: TRBJ2-7

cdr3_nt: TGTGCCAGCAGATCGGGACAGGGAGATCGTCAGCCCCAGCATTTT
cdr3_aa: CASRSGQGDRQPQHF
d_call: TRBD1
v_call: TRBV6-5
clone_size: -
cdr3_length: 15
j_call: TRBJ1-5

cdr3_nt: TGTGCCAGCAGCTTAGTCCTCCTCTTCTCCTACAATGAGCAGTTCTTC
cdr3_aa: CASSLVLLFSYNEQFF
d_call: -
v_call: TRBV7-2
clone_size: -
cdr3_length: 16
j_call: TRBJ2-1

cdr3_nt: TGTGCCATCACCTCAGACCCCTACGAGCAGTACTTC
cdr3_aa: CAITSDPYEQYF
d_call: -
v_call: TRBV10-3
clone_size: -
cdr3_length: 12
j_call: TRBJ2-7

cdr3_nt: TGTGCCAGCAGTTTACCCTCCGGGACAATTAGCAATCAGCCCCAGCATTTT
cdr3_aa: CASSLPSGTISNQPQHF
d_call: -
v_call: TRBV28
clone_size: -
cdr3_length: 17
j_call: TRBJ1-5

cdr3_nt: TGTGCCAGCAGCGTAGAACTAACCATGAACACTGAAGCTTTCTTT
cdr3_aa: CASSVELTMNTEAFF
d_call: -
v_call: TRBV9
clone_size: few
cdr3_length: 15
j_call: TRBJ1-1

cdr3_nt: TGTGCCAGCAGCTTTTCTAGCGGGGGGACCGGGGATACGCAGTATTTT
cdr3_aa: CASSFSSGGTGDTQYF
d_call: TRBD2
v_call: TRBV11-2
clone_size: once
cdr3_length: 16
j_call: TRBJ2-3

cdr3_nt: TGTGCCAGCTCTACCCTTGGGGGGTCTGCGGATGAGCAGTTCTTC
cdr3_aa: CASSTLGGSADEQFF
d_call: -
v_call: TRBV18
clone_size: -
cdr3_length: 15
j_call: TRBJ2-1